These 11 T cell receptor beta chains came from one sample sequenced in a study of cytomegalovirus exposure and HLA in healthy donors. The PCR contained 60 Vbeta and 13 Jbeta primers. Assay used: immunoSEQ multiplex PCR; TCRdb lists only in-frame clones, some missing. The sample has about 130,000 clones; roughly 77% are singletons. Sequenced input: PBMCs. The receptors were sampled from a man aged 25-45 years in good health.

Notes on this clone: Other DNA sequences in this sample translate to the same CDR3. The chain couples TRBV9 to TRBJ2-7; 15 nucleotides align to TRBD2. Germline loops: CDR1 SGDLS, CDR2 YYNGEE. This CDR3 region has 16 residues. V lost 5 bases to trimming and J lost 5 bases; unmatched junction nucleotides: 8. The CDR3 coding sequence is TGTGCCAGCAGTGTCGGGACTAGCGGGGGGCAGGACGAGCAGTACTTC. Its protein is CASSVGTSGGQDEQYF.

This chain joins TRBV19 and TRBJ1-3; D uncertain. Trimming stripped 8 bases from V and 0 bases from J, with 11 bases between. The CDR3 loop spans 14 amino acids. CDR1 and CDR2 from the germline V gene are LNHDA and SQIVND (reference sequence). The DNA for the CDR3 is TGTGCCAGTGGAGGGAGCAGCTCTGGAAACACCATATATTTT. Translating gives CASGGSSSGNTIYF.

The CDR3 here is CASRPLAGSSYNEQFF. CDR3 coding DNA: TGTGCCAGTAGGCCACTAGCGGGTAGCTCCTACAATGAGCAGTTCTTC. The chain employs TRBV19 and TRBJ2-1; TRBD2 matches at 9 bases. This CDR3 spans 16 amino acids. Germline values: CDR1 LNHDA, CDR2 SQIVND (reference sequence). Losses at the gene ends were 6 bases for V and 0 bases for J; bases not matched to a gene: 6.

V and J are TRBV6-6 and TRBJ1-2; 7 nucleotides match TRBD1. The CDR3 covers 14 residues. Germline assignment: CDR1 MNHNY and CDR2 SVGAGI (reference sequence). The J segment lost 1 base and the V segment lost 7 bases, leaving 6 bases of the junction unmatched. CDR3 loop: CASNRQGGNYGYTF. CDR3 nucleotides: TGTGCCAGCAACCGACAGGGAGGTAACTATGGCTACACCTTC.

The table lists this clone with a few counts. This sequence joins TRBV18 and TRBJ1-2; TRBD1 is a possible D gene (6 bases). The CDR3 runs 14 residues. Germline values: CDR1 KGHSH, CDR2 LQKENI. V lost 0 bases, J lost 8 bases, and 13 bases lay in between. CDR3 DNA sequence: TGTGCCAGCTCACCACCCAGACAGGAAACGGGCTACACCTTC. This encodes CASSPPRQETGYTF.

The J gene is TRBJ2-5, the V gene TRBV27; D is ambiguous. The DNA end favors TRBJ2-7, so the J call may be wrong. The CDR3 extends over 14 amino acids. Germline V lookup: CDR1 MNHEY, CDR2 SMNVEV (reference sequence). The CDR3 here is CASSLSVTAYEQYF. The CDR3 DNA reads TGTGCCAGCAGTTTATCGGTCACTGCCTACGAGCAGTACTTC.

The chain has TRBV7-9 and TRBJ2-5; 8 bases match TRBD1. Unmatched junction bases numbered 9, after V lost 5 bases and J lost 1 base. The CDR3 extends over 16 amino acids. Germline-derived CDR1 and CDR2 are SEHNR and FQNEAQ (reference sequence). The CDR3 here is CASSRPLTGGQETQYF. The CDR3 nucleotides read TGTGCCAGCAGCCGGCCCTTAACAGGGGGCCAAGAGACCCAGTACTTC.

The CDR3 DNA follows: TGTGCCAGCGGGCACCCGGTGAACACTGAAGCTTTCTTT. Translated: CASGHPVNTEAFF. V is TRBV7-9 and J is TRBJ1-1; the D is unclear. Germline-derived CDR1 and CDR2 are SEHNR and FQNEAQ (reference sequence). Trimming removed 8 bases at V and 0 bases at J, with 10 bases between. This CDR3 contains 13 residues.

This sequence joins TRBV7-6 and TRBJ2-2; weak D call: TRBD2 (5 bases). Germline V gives CDR1 SGHVS, CDR2 FNYEAQ. The CDR3 covers 14 residues. The ends were cut back, 5 bases at V and 5 bases at J, with 12 bases in the middle. This CDR3 reads CASSGGFGTGELFF. In DNA form, the CDR3 reads TGTGCCAGCAGCGGCGGGTTTGGGACCGGGGAGCTGTTTTTT.

The rearrangement links TRBV28 to TRBJ1-2; a weak D match, TRBD1 (5 bases). This CDR3 is built from 12 residues. Per the germline V gene, CDR1 is MDHEN and CDR2 is SYDVKM. Trimming took 5 bases from V and 8 from J, leaving 12 bases between them. CDR3 protein: CASSNPGGGYTF. The CDR3 nucleotides read TGTGCCAGCAGTAACCCCGGGGGAGGCTACACCTTC.

CDR3 amino acids: CASSFLAPYEQYF. The CDR3 nucleotides read TGTGCCAGCAGCTTTCTAGCGCCCTACGAGCAGTACTTC. The V call is TRBV5-6, the J call TRBJ2-7; weak D call: TRBD2 (6 bases). V was shortened by 2 bases and J by 2 bases, with 8 bases between the two germline ends. This CDR3 is 13 amino acids long. Germline values: CDR1 SGHDT, CDR2 YYEEEE.